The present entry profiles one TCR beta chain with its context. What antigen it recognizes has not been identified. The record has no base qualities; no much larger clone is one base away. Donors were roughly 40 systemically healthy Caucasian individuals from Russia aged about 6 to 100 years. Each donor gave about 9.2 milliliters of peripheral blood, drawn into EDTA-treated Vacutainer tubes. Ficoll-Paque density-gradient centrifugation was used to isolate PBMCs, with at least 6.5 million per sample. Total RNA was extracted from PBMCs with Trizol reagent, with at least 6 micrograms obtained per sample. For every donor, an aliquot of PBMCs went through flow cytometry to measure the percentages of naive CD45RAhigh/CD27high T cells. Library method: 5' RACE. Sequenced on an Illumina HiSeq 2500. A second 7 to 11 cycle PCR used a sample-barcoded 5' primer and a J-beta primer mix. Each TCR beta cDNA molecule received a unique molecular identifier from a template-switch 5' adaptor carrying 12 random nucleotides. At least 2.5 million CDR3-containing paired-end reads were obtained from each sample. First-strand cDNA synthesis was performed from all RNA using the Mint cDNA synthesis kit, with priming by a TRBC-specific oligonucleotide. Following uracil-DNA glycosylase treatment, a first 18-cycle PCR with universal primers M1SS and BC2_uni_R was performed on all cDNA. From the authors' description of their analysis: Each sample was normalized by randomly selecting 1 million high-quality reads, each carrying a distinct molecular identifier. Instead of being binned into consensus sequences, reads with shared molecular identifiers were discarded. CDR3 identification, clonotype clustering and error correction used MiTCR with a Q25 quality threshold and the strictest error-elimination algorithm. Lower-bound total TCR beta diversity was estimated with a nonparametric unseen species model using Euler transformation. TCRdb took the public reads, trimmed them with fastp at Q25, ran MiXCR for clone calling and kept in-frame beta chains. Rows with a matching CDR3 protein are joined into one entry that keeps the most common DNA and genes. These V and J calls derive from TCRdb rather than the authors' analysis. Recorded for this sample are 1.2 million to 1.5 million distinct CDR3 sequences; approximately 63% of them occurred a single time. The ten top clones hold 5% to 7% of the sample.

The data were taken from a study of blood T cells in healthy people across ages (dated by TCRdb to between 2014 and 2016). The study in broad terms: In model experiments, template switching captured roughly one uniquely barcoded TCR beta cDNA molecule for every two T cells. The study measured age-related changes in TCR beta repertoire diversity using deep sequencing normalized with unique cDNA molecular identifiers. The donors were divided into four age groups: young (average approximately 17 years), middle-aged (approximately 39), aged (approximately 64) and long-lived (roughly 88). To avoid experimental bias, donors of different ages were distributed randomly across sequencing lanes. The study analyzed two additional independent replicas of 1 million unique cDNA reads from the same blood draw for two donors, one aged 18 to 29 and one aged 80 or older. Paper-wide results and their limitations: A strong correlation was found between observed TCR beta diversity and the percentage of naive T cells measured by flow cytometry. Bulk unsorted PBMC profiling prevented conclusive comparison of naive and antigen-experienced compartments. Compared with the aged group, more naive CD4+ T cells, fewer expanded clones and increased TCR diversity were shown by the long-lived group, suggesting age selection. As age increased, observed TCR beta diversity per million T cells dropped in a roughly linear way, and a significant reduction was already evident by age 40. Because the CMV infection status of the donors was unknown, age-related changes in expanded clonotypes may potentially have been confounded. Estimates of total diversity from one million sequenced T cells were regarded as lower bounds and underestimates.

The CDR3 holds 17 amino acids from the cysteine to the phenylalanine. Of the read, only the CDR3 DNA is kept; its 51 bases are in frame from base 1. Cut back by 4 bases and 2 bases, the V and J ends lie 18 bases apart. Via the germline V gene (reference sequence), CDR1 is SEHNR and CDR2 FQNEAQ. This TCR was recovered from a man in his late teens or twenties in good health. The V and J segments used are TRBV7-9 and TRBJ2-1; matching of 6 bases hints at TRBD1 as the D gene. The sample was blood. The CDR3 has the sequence CASSSGALGKTYNEQFF. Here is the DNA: TGTGCCAGCAGCTCAGGGGCCCTGGGAAAGACCTACAATGAGCAGTTCTTC.